The 9 T cell receptor beta chains presented below share a single source sample, sequenced in a study of blood T cell repertoires in COVID-19. Clones were read by immunoSEQ multiplex PCR, and TCRdb kept only the in-frame ones, dropping some. The sample has over 65,000 clones; 85% to 90% are singletons. The sequencing input was peripheral blood. These receptor sequences come from a man aged 50 or older with active COVID-19.

The V gene is TRBV2, the J gene TRBJ1-1, with D perhaps matching TRBD1 (6 bases). Germline assignment: CDR1 SNHLY and CDR2 FYNNEI. With 9 bases removed from V and 6 bases from J, the gap between germline ends came to 23 bases. This CDR3 comprises 15 residues. The DNA of the CDR3 is TGTGCCAGTAGACAACAGGTCTCATCAGGGGCTGAAGCTTTCTTT. This translates into CASRQQVSSGAEAFF. Together with reference TRBV2 and TRBJ1-1, the CDR3 gives the full variable domain: EPEVTQTPSHQVTQMGQEVILRCVPISNHLYFYWYRQILGQKVEFLVSFYNNEISEKSEIFDDQFSVERPDGSNFTLKIRSTKLEDSAMYFCASRQQVSSGAEAFFGQGTRLTVV.

This chain links TRBV4-3 with TRBJ1-2; 9 nucleotides align to TRBD1. Looked up from germline, CDR1 is LGHNA and CDR2 is YSLEER. CDR3 length: 17 amino acids. V trimming: 0 bases; J trimming: 3 bases; junction bases outside the gene matches: 8. The CDR3 bases are TGCGCCAGCAGCCAAGAAACAGGGGGCGCGGGGGACTATGGCTACACCTTC. Translated: CASSQETGGAGDYGYTF.

The CDR3 is CASSLMGGNQPQHF. In DNA, the CDR3 is TGCGCCAGCAGTCTTATGGGCGGCAATCAGCCCCAGCATTTT. The chain employs TRBV5-1 and TRBJ1-5; no clear D. This CDR3 has 14 amino acids. V gave up 5 bases and J gave up 2 bases, with 11 bases separating them. Germline V gives CDR1 SGHRS, CDR2 YFSETQ.

The V gene is TRBV6-5, the J gene TRBJ2-7; D unresolved. The CDR3 consists of 13 residues. With 6 bases removed from V and 7 bases from J, the gap between germline ends came to 16 bases. CDR1 and CDR2 (germline): MNHEY, SVGAGI. For the CDR3, the DNA is TGTGCCAGCAGCCCCCGGCCTAGTGCGGAGCAGTACTTC. The encoded protein is CASSPRPSAEQYF.

In this sample, this clone turned up once. The rearrangement joins TRBV12-3 or TRBV12-4 to TRBJ1-5, with TRBD1 as a possible D gene (6 bases). Trimming shortened V by 6 bases and J by 4 bases, and 10 bases separated the two germline ends. This CDR3 is 13 amino acids long. This CDR3 reads CASSGGRNQPQHF. The CDR3 nucleotides are TGTGCCAGCAGCGGGGGGCGGAATCAGCCCCAGCATTTT.

This clone showed up just once. V usage is TRBV5-4 and J usage is TRBJ2-5; tentative D call: TRBD1 (5 bases). There are 16 residues in the CDR3. V was pared by 2 bases and J by 1 base, with 15 bases between. Germline V gene lookup returns CDR1 SGHNT and CDR2 YYREEE (reference sequence). Written as DNA, the CDR3 is TGTGCCAGCAGCTTAGGCGGACACGCACTCCAAGAGACCCAGTACTTC. Protein product: CASSLGGHALQETQYF.

The chain recombines TRBV7-9 with TRBJ1-6; no firm D call. The V and J ends lost 1 base and 9 bases respectively, with 10 bases between them. The germline gives CDR1 SEHNR, CDR2 FQNEAQ (reference sequence). The CDR3 is made up of 14 amino acids. The CDR3 here is CASSLGGQSSPLHF. CDR3 in DNA: TGTGCCAGCAGCTTAGGTGGGCAGAGTTCACCCCTCCACTTT.

This chain joins TRBV5-4 and TRBJ2-2; 8 bases are shared with TRBD2. CDR3 length equals 15 residues. V lost 5 bases, J lost 2 bases, and 5 bases stayed unmatched. The germline gives CDR1 SGHNT, CDR2 YYREEE (reference sequence). CDR3 DNA: TGTGCCAGCAGGCCGGGGGGGACAAACACCGGGGAGCTGTTTTTT. This sequence encodes CASRPGGTNTGELFF.

The chain employs TRBV6-6 and TRBJ2-3; 15 positions match TRBD2. V shed 5 bases, J shed 6 bases, and the junction held 9 bases outside the gene matches. The CDR3 contains 17 residues. The germline CDR1 and CDR2 sequences are MNHNY and SVGAGI (reference sequence). The DNA of the CDR3 is TGTGCCAGCAGTCCATCCTTTGGACTAGCGGGGGGGGATACGCAGTATTTT. This sequence encodes CASSPSFGLAGGDTQYF.